This T cell receptor (beta chain) was recovered during a study of blood T cell repertoires in COVID-19. About the study: The cDNA or gDNA used as material had been derived from T cells, B-cell-depleted T cells, or PBMCs.

Some clones are missing from TCRdb's copy, which holds only in-frame ones; the method was immunoSEQ multiplex PCR. The sample shows approximately 380,000 clones, 85% of them seen only once. The CDR3 totals 14 residues. CDR1 is MNHEY and CDR2 is SMNVEV in the germline V gene (reference sequence). The trim removed 5 bases at V and 2 bases at J, leaving 3 bases unmatched. This TCR was sampled from a woman aged 18 to 35 with acute or convalescent COVID-19. The sequenced sample was peripheral blood. The chain couples TRBV27 to TRBJ2-7, with 10 bases fitting TRBD2. The CDR3 is CASSAGLAAYEQYF. The CDR3 coding sequence is TGTGCCAGCAGTGCCGGACTAGCGGCCTACGAGCAGTACTTC.